A few counts support the clone carrying this T cell receptor beta chain. What it binds is not known. The sample belongs to a study of T cell repertoires in cytomegalovirus infection. In the study overall: Both CMV infection and a matching HLA type were indicated by public TCR beta signatures.

The CDR3 runs 13 residues. Trimming removed 7 bases from V and 3 bases from J, with 12 bases in between. Looked up from germline, CDR1 is SNHLY and CDR2 is FYNNEI. The study, taken as a whole, reports: CMV carriers having the relevant HLA were flagged by cumulative public TCR beta family frequency.

TCRdb re-called the reads through MiXCR, storing one row per CDR3 protein. This repertoire shows over 90,000 distinct CDR3 sequences, about 15% found once; its top ten account for approximately 7.9%. Sequencing was carried out using PBMCs. The J gene is TRBJ1-1, the V gene TRBV2; D remains unclear. The clonotype originates from a human donor in good health (CMV status not recorded). Some clones in this sample may be carry-over from other donors' samples. The CDR3 region is CASTLIRDTEAFF. The CDR3 coding sequence is TGTGCCAGCACCCTAATTCGGGACACTGAAGCTTTCTTT. The full variable domain, in which reference TRBV2 and TRBJ1-1 provide the parts outside the CDR3, is EPEVTQTPSHQVTQMGQEVILRCVPISNHLYFYWYRQILGQKVEFLVSFYNNEISEKSEIFDDQFSVERPDGSNFTLKIRSTKLEDSAMYFCASTLIRDTEAFFGQGTRLTVV.